Described below is a single T cell receptor (beta chain) sequence and its context. Its antigen remains unidentified. The authors ran a second PCR of about 6 to 11 cycles using a sample-barcoded 5' primer and a J-beta primer mix. All samples yielded 2.5 million or more CDR3-containing paired-end reads. TCRdb itself ran the 5' RACE reads through MiXCR, one entry per CDR3 protein. The data show 600,000 to 1,000,000 distinct CDR3 sequences, with 58% seen just once and 20% to 25% held by the top ten. The study drew donors from healthy Caucasian individuals in Russia aged roughly 6 to 95. The data were taken from a study of blood T cells in healthy people across ages. Study-level findings and limits: With unsorted PBMCs, a conclusive comparison of naive versus antigen-experienced cells was not possible. Age brought a roughly linear fall in TCR beta diversity measured per million T cells.

Germline V gene data show CDR1 as MDHEN and CDR2 as SYDVKM. Between the trimmed V and J ends, which lost 4 bases and 1 base, there was a span of 8 bases. The CDR3 loop spans 13 amino acids. The clonotype comes from a man aged 30-40 years in good health. The rearrangement joins TRBV28 to TRBJ2-7; D is undetermined. The specimen was blood. The CDR3 region has the DNA TGTGCCAGCAGTTCCGACACATCCTACGAGCAGTACTTC. Amino acid sequence: CASSSDTSYEQYF.